One and the same sample provided the 26 T cell receptor beta chains below, sequenced in a study of blood T cell repertoires in COVID-19. Assay used: immunoSEQ multiplex PCR; TCRdb lists only in-frame clones, some missing. Here the sample spans roughly 42,000 clones, roughly nine tenths being singletons. The sequenced sample was peripheral blood. These receptors were obtained from a human donor in a cohort sampled during active COVID-19.

The chain combines TRBV6-1 with TRBJ2-1; 8 bases are a match to TRBD2. The CDR3 sequence is 12 residues long. Germline CDR1 and CDR2: MNHNS and SASEGT. V shed 3 bases, J shed 12 bases, and the junction held 4 bases outside the gene matches. CDR3 nucleotides: TGTGCCAGCAGTGAGGGACGGGGGGGGCAGTTCTTC. Protein sequence: CASSEGRGGQFF.

The V gene is TRBV20-1, the J gene TRBJ2-5, with a weak D call TRBD2 (5 bases). Germline CDR1 reads DFQATT; CDR2 reads SNEGSKA (reference sequence). The CDR3 is 14 residues long. Trimming took 3 bases from V and 1 from J, leaving 12 bases between them. The CDR3: CSASGSTIQETQYF. The CDR3 region has the DNA TGCAGTGCTAGTGGATCGACTATCCAAGAGACCCAGTACTTC.

This clone was found a few times. J is TRBJ2-5 and V is TRBV7-9; D is unresolved. Trimming left V 4 bases short and J 4 bases short, with 13 bases between. This CDR3 region has 14 residues. CDR1 and CDR2 from the germline V gene are SEHNR and FQNEAQ (reference sequence). CDR3 sequence reads: CASSSDSPRETQYF. CDR3 bases: TGTGCCAGCAGCTCTGACTCACCCAGAGAGACCCAGTACTTC.

V is TRBV29-1 and J is TRBJ2-7; 9 bases match TRBD1. The CDR3 totals 13 residues. V shed 6 bases, J shed 6 bases, and the junction held 9 bases outside the gene matches. Per the germline V gene, CDR1 is SQVTM and CDR2 is ANQGSEA. The CDR3 sequence: CSVSGTGRTEQYF. The CDR3 region has the DNA TGCAGCGTCTCCGGGACAGGGAGGACCGAGCAGTACTTC.

This chain joins TRBV7-8 and TRBJ2-7; D might be TRBD2 (6 bases). The CDR3 spans 14 residues. Trimming removed 2 bases from V and 4 bases from J, with 12 bases in between. Germline CDR1 and CDR2: SGHVS and FQNEAQ. CDR3 loop: CASSLLGGKYEQYF. The CDR3 DNA sequence: TGTGCCAGCAGCTTATTGGGCGGGAAATACGAGCAGTACTTC.

The J gene is TRBJ2-5, the V gene TRBV6-2 or TRBV6-3, with 8 bases identical to TRBD1. Losses at the gene ends were 6 bases for V and 5 bases for J; bases not matched to a gene: 20. This CDR3 contains 18 residues. Germline CDR1 reads MNHEY; CDR2 reads SVGEGT. CDR3 DNA sequence: TGTGCCAGCAGCGGAGGGTCCTACTCAGGGGGCGATAAGGAGACCCAGTACTTC. Encoded protein: CASSGGSYSGGDKETQYF.

J is TRBJ1-6 and V is TRBV7-2, with D unresolved. Deletions cut 1 base from V and 10 bases from J, with 8 bases between. The germline gives CDR1 SGHTA, CDR2 FQGNSA. The CDR3 has 13 residues. The CDR3 bases are TGTGCCAGCAGCTTAGTGGAGGGATCACCCCTCCACTTT. It specifies CASSLVEGSPLHF.

The genes are TRBV4-1 and TRBJ2-2, with D possibly matching TRBD2 (6 bases). Trimming pared 6 bases from V and 10 bases from J, leaving 9 bases between. CDR3 length: 11 residues. Germline V CDR1 and CDR2: MGHRA, YSYEKL. Written as DNA, the CDR3 is TGCGCCAGCAGTACGGGGGTGGAGCTGTTTTTT. Its protein product is CASSTGVELFF.

The V call is TRBV7-6, the J call TRBJ2-5, with D possibly being TRBD2 (5 bases). Between the trimmed V and J ends, which lost 4 bases and 5 bases, there was a span of 8 bases. In germline, CDR1 is SGHVS, CDR2 FNYEAQ. The CDR3 sequence is 12 residues long. CDR3: CASSSRRETQYF. Here the CDR3 DNA reads TGTGCCAGCAGCTCCCGGAGGGAGACCCAGTACTTC.

This rearrangement joins TRBV12-5 to TRBJ2-1; 9 bases map to TRBD2. This CDR3 has 16 residues. The germline gives CDR1 LGHNT, CDR2 FRNRAP. V gave up 6 bases and J gave up 9 bases; unmatched junction bases: 15. The CDR3 sequence is CASGPGGGAVLVEQFF. The DNA for the CDR3 is TGTGCTAGTGGCCCAGGCGGGGGGGCTGTTTTGGTTGAGCAGTTCTTC.

The chain employs TRBV27 and TRBJ1-4, with 7 positions matching TRBD1. V was pared by 5 bases and J by 8 bases, with 8 bases of the junction left unmatched. Germline V gene sequence: CDR1 MNHEY, CDR2 SMNVEV (reference sequence). This CDR3 has 14 amino acids. The CDR3 protein is CASSNRGLDEKLFF. The CDR3 nucleotides are TGTGCCAGCAGTAACAGGGGATTGGACGAAAAACTGTTTTTT.

V gene TRBV3-1 (or the pseudogene TRBV3-2) combines with J gene TRBJ2-3; TRBD2 matches at 8 bases. Unmatched junction bases numbered 10, after V lost 4 bases and J lost 4 bases. In germline, CDR1 is LGHDT, CDR2 YNNKEL (reference sequence). This CDR3 region has 16 residues. For the CDR3, the DNA is TGTGCCAGCAGCCCGGGAGGGCAGGGCGGGGCAGATACGCAGTATTTT. Its translation: CASSPGGQGGADTQYF.

The chain joins TRBV15 to TRBJ2-7; TRBD2 might be the D (6 bases). The V and J ends lost 4 bases and 4 bases respectively, with 14 bases between them. Germline values: CDR1 LNHNV, CDR2 YYDKDF (reference sequence). CDR3 length: 14 residues. CDR3 in amino acids: CATSTWGVGYEQYF. The CDR3 nucleotides are TGTGCCACCAGCACATGGGGGGTCGGGTACGAGCAGTACTTC. Filled out from reference TRBV15 and TRBJ2-7, the complete variable domain reads DAMVIQNPRYQVTQFGKPVTLSCSQTLNHNVMYWYQQKSSQAPKLLFHYYDKDFNNEADTPDNFQSRRPNTSFCFLDIRSPGLGDTAMYLCATSTWGVGYEQYFGPGTRLTVT.

The CDR3: CASSSTGSSTEAFF. The CDR3 region has the DNA TGTGCCAGCAGCTCGACAGGGAGCAGCACTGAAGCTTTCTTT. This chain connects TRBV5-5 to TRBJ1-1; TRBD1 agrees at 7 bases. The germline V gene has CDR1 SGHKS and CDR2 YYEKEE (reference sequence). V gave up 3 bases and J gave up 4 bases; unmatched junction bases: 6. There are 14 residues in the CDR3. The variable domain in full, completed from reference TRBV5-5 and TRBJ1-1, reads DAGVTQSPTHLIKTRGQQVTLRCSPISGHKSVSWYQQVLGQGPQFIFQYYEKEERGRGNFPDRFSARQFPNYSSELNVNALLLGDSALYLCASSSTGSSTEAFFGQGTRLTVV.

This rearrangement joins TRBV7-9 to TRBJ1-1; 8 bases map to TRBD1. The germline V gene has CDR1 SEHNR and CDR2 FQNEAQ (reference sequence). The CDR3 runs to 15 residues. V lost 5 bases and J lost 1; bases outside the gene matches: 6. Written as DNA, the CDR3 is TGTGCCAGCAGCCCTCCTGGGACAGGGAACACTGAAGCTTTCTTT. It is translated as CASSPPGTGNTEAFF. Full variable domain (missing parts from reference TRBV7-9 and TRBJ1-1): DTGVSQNPRHKITKRGQNVTFRCDPISEHNRLYWYRQTLGQGPEFLTYFQNEAQLEKSRLLSDRFSAERPKGSFSTLEIQRTEQGDSAMYLCASSPPGTGNTEAFFGQGTRLTVV.

The J gene is TRBJ2-7, the V gene TRBV6-6; 8 bases line up with TRBD2. CDR1 and CDR2 (germline): MNHNY, SVGAGI (reference sequence). The V segment lost 5 bases and the J segment 1 base; nucleotides outside the gene matches: 10. The CDR3 runs to 16 residues. The CDR3 sequence: CASSPSGGIKSYEQYF. DNA of the CDR3: TGTGCCAGCAGTCCCTCGGGAGGGATTAAGTCCTACGAGCAGTACTTC.

This rearrangement joins TRBV29-1 to TRBJ2-6, with TRBD1 identical over 7 bases. The CDR3 is 16 residues long. Trimming took 6 bases from V and 0 from J; bases not matched to a gene: 8. Germline V gene lookup returns CDR1 SQVTM and CDR2 ANQGSEA. The CDR3 loop is CSVRTGSISGANVLTF. In nucleotides, the CDR3 is TGCAGCGTGCGGACAGGTAGCATCTCTGGGGCCAACGTCCTGACTTTC.

This clone has a single count. V usage is TRBV18 and J usage is TRBJ1-1; 10 nucleotides match TRBD1. CDR3 length: 20 residues. Germline V gene lookup returns CDR1 KGHSH and CDR2 LQKENI. V trimming: 2 bases; J trimming: 6 bases; junction bases outside the gene matches: 21. As DNA, the CDR3 is TGTGCCAGCTCACCAGTGAGCCGATCTCTCGGACAGGGGGAGGTGCCTGAAGCTTTCTTT. It encodes CASSPVSRSLGQGEVPEAFF.

V is TRBV5-6 and J is TRBJ2-7; D is uncertain. Germline values: CDR1 SGHDT, CDR2 YYEEEE. V shed 2 bases and J shed 0 bases, with 9 bases lying between them. CDR3 length: 14 residues. The CDR3 coding sequence is TGTGCCAGCAGCTTTGGCCAGTACTCCTACGAGCAGTACTTC. Translated: CASSFGQYSYEQYF.

The genes are TRBV5-8 and TRBJ2-3; 10 bases fit TRBD1. J was trimmed by 4 bases and V by 3 bases; bases with no gene match: 2. Looked up from germline, CDR1 is SGHTS and CDR2 is YDEGEE. The CDR3 covers 14 residues. CDR3 loop: CASSWGTGADTQYF. CDR3 in DNA: TGTGCCAGCAGCTGGGGGACAGGGGCAGATACGCAGTATTTT.

This chain joins TRBV5-6 and TRBJ2-2; D remains unclear. The germline V and J ends were trimmed by 4 bases and 1 base, with 11 bases remaining between them. The CDR3 covers 15 residues. The germline gives CDR1 SGHDT, CDR2 YYEEEE. CDR3 in amino acids: CASSRIRQNTGELFF. The CDR3, as DNA: TGTGCCAGCAGCCGTATCCGACAGAACACCGGGGAGCTGTTTTTT.

The V and J genes are TRBV18 and TRBJ1-5; 10 bases align to TRBD1. V trimming: 1 base; J trimming: 6 bases; junction bases outside the gene matches: 15. This CDR3 region has 19 residues. CDR1 is KGHSH and CDR2 is LQKENI in the germline V gene. CDR3 sequence: CASSPRRGTGTGVGQPQHF. The CDR3 DNA reads as TGTGCCAGCTCACCACGGCGGGGGACCGGGACAGGGGTTGGTCAGCCCCAGCATTTT.

This rearrangement joins TRBV28 to TRBJ2-7; D possibly corresponds to TRBD1 (7 bases). The CDR3 is 17 residues long. Germline CDR1 reads MDHEN; CDR2 reads SYDVKM. Trimming pared 5 bases from V and 1 base from J, leaving 21 bases between. Here the CDR3 DNA reads TGTGCCAGCAGTCCCGTCGGGGGACAGCTTATTTCCTACGAGCAGTACTTC. Translated, it gives CASSPVGGQLISYEQYF.

V gene TRBV9 combines with J gene TRBJ2-1; the match to TRBD2 covers 15 bases. With V trimmed by 5 bases and J by 1 base, 7 bases remained unmatched. The germline gives CDR1 SGDLS, CDR2 YYNGEE. CDR3 length equals 18 residues. CDR3 sequence reads: CASRPGTSGGSSYNEQFF. CDR3 DNA sequence: TGTGCCAGCAGGCCTGGGACTAGCGGGGGGAGTTCCTACAATGAGCAGTTCTTC.

With regard to this clone: Other DNA sequences in this sample translate to the same CDR3. This chain connects TRBV5-1 to TRBJ1-2, with D unclear. Germline CDR1 reads SGHRS; CDR2 reads YFSETQ. The CDR3 loop spans 14 amino acids. V was trimmed by 0 bases and J by 2 bases, leaving 8 bases between them. CDR3 sequence reads: CASSLVSVNYGYTF. CDR3 in DNA: TGCGCCAGCAGCTTGGTGTCGGTGAACTATGGCTACACCTTC.

The CDR3 DNA sequence: TGTGCCAGCAGCGGAGGACTAGCGGGAGTCGAAGGGGCCGGGGAGCTGTTTTTT. Its translation is CASSGGLAGVEGAGELFF. The chain is built from TRBV9 and TRBJ2-2, with 13 bases aligning to TRBD2. V trimming: 3 bases; J trimming: 6 bases; junction bases outside the gene matches: 11. The CDR3 has 18 residues. The germline V gene has CDR1 SGDLS and CDR2 YYNGEE.